These 27 T cell receptor beta chains came from one sample sequenced in a study of tumor and adjacent non-tumor tissue in lung cancer (dated by TCRdb to the late 2010s). RNA was isolated from bulk unsorted tissue, and RNA quality was assessed with a NanoDrop ND-1000 and an Agilent 2100. Distant non-tumor tissue taken more than 3 cm from the tumor edge was used as the normal lung sample. The library relied on multiplex PCR. The reads were generated on an Illumina HiSeq 2500. TCRbeta libraries were constructed through three rounds of nested PCR with primers (Table S4) according to protocols modified from ARM-PCR. TCRdb applied fastp at Q25 and MiXCR to the public reads, then kept only in-frame beta chains. Under each unique CDR3 protein, matching rows form one entry showing the most common genes and DNA. Counted in this sample were some 51,000 distinct CDR3 sequences; 64% of them appeared once. The ten largest clones represent about 32% of the sample.

The sequenced material came from distant non-tumor lung tissue. Receptors originate from a woman between 65 and 79 years old with non-small cell lung cancer.

As for this clonotype: The conserved phenylalanine or tryptophan normally closing the CDR3 is absent here, so this likely arose from a read error. The CDR3 coding sequence is TGTGCCAGCAGTGATAGCGGGAGACGAGAGACGCAGTACTTA. Encoded protein: CASSDSGRRETQYL. The rearrangement links TRBV12-3 or TRBV12-4 to TRBJ2-5; 9 bases agree with TRBD2. The CDR3 loop spans 14 amino acids.

This clonotype occurred once. Likely a read error: the CDR3 ends without its conserved phenylalanine or tryptophan. The chain uses TRBV6-1 and TRBJ1-1; D unresolved. The CDR3 has 13 residues. In germline, CDR1 is MNHNS, CDR2 SASEGT. The CDR3, as DNA: TGTGTCAGCAGTGAACCAGGGAACACTGAAGCTTTCTTA. It encodes CVSSEPGNTEAFL.

A word on this clonotype: Likely a read error: the CDR3 ends without its conserved phenylalanine or tryptophan. The chain is built from TRBV30 and TRBJ2-3; D is unclear. This CDR3 region has 13 residues. Trimming took 7 bases from V and 2 from J, leaving 13 bases between them. Per the germline V gene, CDR1 is GTSNPN and CDR2 is SVGIG (reference sequence). The CDR3 region has the DNA TGTGCCTCCTGTGATTCAACCACAGATACGCAGTATCTT. It translates to CASCDSTTDTQYL.

Notes on this clonotype: Since a much larger clone is just one base distant, this may be a read error. The V and J genes are TRBV6-1 and TRBJ1-5; D is perhaps TRBD1 (6 bases). Germline V gene lookup returns CDR1 MNHNS and CDR2 SASEGT. This CDR3 region has 14 residues. The CDR3 loop reads CSANRDHSNQPQHF. In nucleotides, the CDR3 is TGTTCCGCAAACAGGGATCATAGCAATCAGCCCCAGCATTTT.

As for this clonotype: A junction boundary mismatches the germline segment, possibly from a read error. J is TRBJ1-1 and V is TRBV11-2; perhaps TRBD1 as D (6 bases). CDR3 length: 15 residues. Germline CDR1 SGHAT, CDR2 FQNNGV. CDR3: CDSSSLGAGNTEAFF. CDR3 nucleotides: TGTGACAGCAGCTCACTGGGGGCGGGGAACACTGAAGCTTTCTTT.

Comment on this clonotype: One base away lies a much larger clone, so this may be a sequencing read error. The rearrangement links TRBV5-1 to TRBJ2-2; D uncertain. The CDR3 has 14 residues. The germline gives CDR1 SGHRS, CDR2 YFSETQ. V was shortened by 5 bases and J by 1 base, with 9 bases between the two germline ends. In DNA, the CDR3 is TGCGCCAGCAGTTCTCTGGGGAACACCGGGGAGCTGTTTTTT. It is translated as CASSSLGNTGELFF.

This clonotype was picked up a small number of times. A much larger clone lies a single base off, so this may be a read error. The rearrangement joins TRBV28 to TRBJ2-3, with TRBD2 matching 9 bases. The J segment lost 4 bases and the V segment lost 3 bases, leaving 8 bases of the junction unmatched. This CDR3 has 16 amino acids. Germline values: CDR1 MDHEN, CDR2 SYDVKM. The CDR3 DNA is TGTGCCAGCAGTTTGGCGGGAGGGTTTTACTCAGATACGCAGTATTTT. This gives the protein CASSLAGGFYSDTQYF.

This clonotype is medium-sized (0.01 to 0.1%) within its sample. The chain links TRBV4-1 to TRBJ1-2; maybe TRBD1 (6 bases). V gave up 1 base and J gave up 2 bases, with 17 bases separating them. The CDR3 is 17 amino acids. CDR1 MGHRA and CDR2 YSYEKL come from the germline V gene. The CDR3 DNA sequence: TGCGCCAGCAGCCAAGCCTATTCGGGACACCTAAACTATGGCTACACCTTC. It specifies CASSQAYSGHLNYGYTF.

Of note for this clonotype: One base away lies a much larger clone, so this may be a sequencing read error. This rearrangement joins TRBV7-9 to TRBJ2-5; 11 nucleotides agree with TRBD2. Germline CDR1 and CDR2: SEHNR and FQNEAQ (reference sequence). The CDR3 has 15 amino acids. The CDR3 DNA is TGTGCCAGCAACTTAGGGACTAGCGGAAAAGAGACCCAGTACTTC. It codes for CASNLGTSGKETQYF.

This clonotype rates as medium-sized. The chain recombines TRBV29-1 with TRBJ1-2; no clear D. The CDR3 contains 13 residues. V was cut by 2 bases and J by 4 bases, with 11 bases left in between. Germline V gene sequence: CDR1 SQVTM, CDR2 ANQGSEA. In DNA form, the CDR3 reads TGCAGCGTTGAATCTGCAAACTCCTATGGCTACACCTTC. This codes for CSVESANSYGYTF.

V and J are TRBV4-1 and TRBJ2-5; possibly TRBD2 for D (5 bases). V shed 2 bases and J shed 5 bases, with 24 bases lying between them. The CDR3 consists of 18 residues. The germline CDR1 and CDR2 sequences are MGHRA and YSYEKL. The CDR3 loop is CASSQSSAVLAGSETQYF. The CDR3 bases are TGCGCCAGCAGCCAATCTTCAGCGGTGCTAGCTGGATCGGAGACCCAGTACTTC.

This chain joins TRBV20-1 and TRBJ2-7, with D perhaps TRBD1 (5 bases). This CDR3 has 12 residues. Trimming took 3 bases from V and 6 from J, leaving 12 bases between them. Germline assignment: CDR1 DFQATT and CDR2 SNEGSKA (reference sequence). CDR3 amino acids: CSASFRVGEQYF. The DNA for the CDR3 is TGCAGTGCTAGTTTCAGGGTTGGCGAGCAGTACTTC.

Comment on this clonotype: An end of the junction differs from the germline gene, which may be a read error. The chain couples TRBV29-1 to TRBJ2-1; D gene unclear. Germline V gives CDR1 SQVTM, CDR2 ANQGSEA. The CDR3 length is 14 residues. CDR3 nucleotide sequence: TGCAGCATCGAGCCCAGTTTTACCTACGATGAGCAGTTCTTC. It yields the protein CSIEPSFTYDEQFF.

On this clonotype: A read error may account for a junction end that differs from germline. Written as DNA, the CDR3 is TGTGCCAGCAGTCTGGGGCAGGGGGGCTACACTAAAGCTTTCTTT. Its protein is CASSLGQGGYTKAFF. The V gene is TRBV6-5, the J gene TRBJ1-1; 7 bases agree with TRBD1. In germline, CDR1 is MNHEY, CDR2 SVGAGI. This CDR3 comprises 15 residues.

The V call is TRBV24-1, the J call TRBJ2-5, with 10 bases aligning to TRBD1. CDR3 length: 18 residues. Trimming cost V 2 bases and J 4 bases; bases outside gene matches: 12. Per germline, CDR1 KGHDR and CDR2 SFDVKD. CDR3 DNA sequence: TGTGCCACCAGTGATTCTCATGGACAGGGGGGACTCCGAGAGACCCAGTACTTC. It is translated as CATSDSHGQGGLRETQYF.

Points on this clonotype: A clone one base away is much larger, so this may be a read error. The rearrangement links TRBV28 to TRBJ1-1; D is unclear. This CDR3 contains 13 residues. Deletions cut 8 bases from V and 3 bases from J, with 13 bases between. Germline CDR1 and CDR2: MDHEN and SYDVKM. The CDR3 DNA reads as TGTGCCAGCGGAACCACATGTGACACTGAAGCTTTCTTT. This gives the protein CASGTTCDTEAFF. Full variable domain (rest looked up from reference TRBV28 and TRBJ1-1): DVKVTQSSRYLVKRTGEKVFLECVQDMDHENMFWYRQDPGLGLRLIYFSYDVKMKEKGDIPEGYSVSREKKERFSLILESASTNQTSMYLCASGTTCDTEAFFGQGTRLTVV.

The V call is TRBV5-1, the J call TRBJ2-1; a weak D match, TRBD1 (6 bases). The V gene lost 6 bases and the J gene lost 4 bases, with 17 bases spanning the gap. The CDR3 is 15 amino acids. Per germline, CDR1 SGHRS and CDR2 YFSETQ. The DNA of the CDR3 is TGCGCCAGCATGGACAGACTCGCCTCTTACAATGAGCAGTTCTTC. Its translation is CASMDRLASYNEQFF. Full variable domain (missing parts from reference TRBV5-1 and TRBJ2-1): KAGVTQTPRYLIKTRGQQVTLSCSPISGHRSVSWYQQTPGQGLQFLFEYFSETQRNKGNFPGRFSGRQFSNSRSEMNVSTLELGDSALYLCASMDRLASYNEQFFGPGTRLTVL.

The chain combines TRBV5-1 with TRBJ2-4; D might be TRBD2 (6 bases). V gave up 4 bases and J gave up 7 bases, with 18 bases separating them. CDR1 is SGHRS and CDR2 is YFSETQ in the germline V gene. There are 15 residues in the CDR3. The CDR3: CASSPMEGFGNIQYF. CDR3 DNA: TGCGCCAGCAGCCCCATGGAGGGTTTTGGGAACATTCAGTACTTC.

This clonotype was seen only a few times. A much more abundant neighbour one base away suggests this may be a read error. This sequence joins TRBV6-6 and TRBJ2-2, with TRBD2 matching 10 bases. This CDR3 spans 14 amino acids. In germline, CDR1 is MNHNY, CDR2 SVGAGI (reference sequence). V lost 6 bases and J lost 6; bases outside the gene matches: 4. This CDR3 is CASRSSGGPGELFF. CDR3 coding DNA: TGTGCCAGCAGATCTAGCGGGGGCCCCGGGGAGCTGTTTTTT.

Of note for this clonotype: One end of the junction varies from germline; a read error may be responsible. The V call is TRBV5-1, the J call TRBJ2-7, with D perhaps TRBD1 or TRBD2 (5 bases each). Looked up from germline, CDR1 is SGHRS and CDR2 is YFSETQ. CDR3 length equals 14 residues. The CDR3 DNA reads as TGCGCCAGCAACTTGGACACTAGAGCCTACGAGCAGTACTTC. It yields the protein CASNLDTRAYEQYF.

On this clonotype itself: Because it lacks the conserved phenylalanine or tryptophan at the end, this CDR3 is likely a read error. The V call is TRBV11-2, the J call TRBJ2-3; D is ambiguous. This CDR3 spans 12 amino acids. Trimming took off 7 bases at V and 0 bases at J, with 5 bases between the two ends. Germline CDR1 SGHAT, CDR2 FQNNGV. In DNA form, the CDR3 reads TGTGCCAGCAACTTTAGCACAGATACGCAGTATTAT. This codes for CASNFSTDTQYY.

Details on this clonotype: A much more abundant neighbour one base away suggests this may be a read error. The CDR3, as DNA: TGTGCCTGGAGTGTACGCGCAGGGGCACGCACAGATATGCAGTATTTT. The encoded protein is CAWSVRAGARTDMQYF. The chain has TRBV30 and TRBJ2-3, with D perhaps matching TRBD1 (6 bases). The germline V gene encodes CDR1 GTSNPN and CDR2 SVGIG (reference sequence). The CDR3 totals 16 residues. Full variable domain (remainder filled in from reference TRBV30 and TRBJ2-3): SQTIHQWPATLVQPVGSPLSLECTVEGTSNPNLYWYRQAAGRGLQLLFYSVGIGQISSEVPQNLSASRPQDRQFILSSKKLLLSDSGFYLCAWSVRAGARTDMQYFGPGTRLTVL.

With regard to this clonotype: The CDR3 ends on some other residue instead of the conserved phenylalanine or tryptophan, so this is likely a read error. The DNA is left out, because the CDR3 cannot be placed on it with certainty; the CDR3 is given as TCRdb lists it. This sequence joins TRBV5-6 and TRBJ2-1; the D segment call TRBD1 is taken from the table without a DNA check. From its first to its last residue, the CDR3 has 15 amino acids. Germline V lookup: CDR1 SGHDT, CDR2 YYEEEE. CDR3 amino acids: CASSSGTDAYNEQLI.

This chain links TRBV11-2 with TRBJ2-2; D might be TRBD2 (6 bases). The CDR3 totals 16 residues. The V gene's germline CDR1 is SGHAT and CDR2 FQNNGV. The V end was cut by 5 bases, the J end by 1 base, with 14 bases between. CDR3 loop: CASSLPAGLNTGELFF. The CDR3 nucleotides are TGTGCCAGCAGCCTCCCCGCGGGATTGAACACCGGGGAGCTGTTTTTT.

This clonotype was detected once. The junction and the germline gene differ at one end; a read error may be behind it. The rearrangement links TRBV6-2 or TRBV6-3 to TRBJ2-1; perhaps TRBD2 as D (6 bases). Germline CDR1 is MNHEY and CDR2 is SVGEGT. This CDR3 has 19 amino acids. CDR3 protein: CASSSGGVGWEESYNEEFF. As DNA, the CDR3 is TGTGCCAGCAGCTCTGGAGGGGTCGGATGGGAGGAATCCTATAATGAGGAGTTCTTC.

Comment on this clonotype: Germline and junction disagree at one end, which may indicate a read error. The chain joins TRBV6-5 to TRBJ2-7; D possibly corresponds to TRBD1 (5 bases). The CDR3 has 15 residues. Germline CDR1 MNHEY, CDR2 SVGAGI. The CDR3 reads CASSYSIHQGHVQCF. In nucleotides, the CDR3 is TGTGCCAGCAGTTACTCGATCCACCAGGGCCACGTGCAGTGCTTT.

The sample holds a few counts of this clonotype. A clone one base away is much larger, so this may be a read error. Here the CDR3 reads CVSSLAVPYEQYF. The CDR3 DNA reads as TGTGTCAGCAGTTTGGCGGTGCCCTACGAGCAGTACTTC. V gene TRBV6-1 combines with J gene TRBJ2-7; no definite D call. The CDR3 consists of 13 residues. Germline-derived CDR1 and CDR2 are MNHNS and SASEGT.